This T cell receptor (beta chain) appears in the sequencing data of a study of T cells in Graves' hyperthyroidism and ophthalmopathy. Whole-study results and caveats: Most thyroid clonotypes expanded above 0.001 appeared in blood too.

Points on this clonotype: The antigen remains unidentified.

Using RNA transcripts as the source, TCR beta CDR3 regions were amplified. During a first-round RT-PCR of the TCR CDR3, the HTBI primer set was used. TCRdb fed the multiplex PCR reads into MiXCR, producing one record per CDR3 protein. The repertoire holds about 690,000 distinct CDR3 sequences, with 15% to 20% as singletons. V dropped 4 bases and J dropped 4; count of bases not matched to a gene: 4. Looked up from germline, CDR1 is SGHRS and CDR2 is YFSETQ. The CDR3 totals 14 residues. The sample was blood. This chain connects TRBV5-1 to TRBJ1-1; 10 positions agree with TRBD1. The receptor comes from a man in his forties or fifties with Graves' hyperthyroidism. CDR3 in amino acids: CASSRDRGTTEAFF. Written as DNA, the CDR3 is TGCGCCAGCAGCAGGGACAGGGGAACCACTGAAGCTTTCTTT.